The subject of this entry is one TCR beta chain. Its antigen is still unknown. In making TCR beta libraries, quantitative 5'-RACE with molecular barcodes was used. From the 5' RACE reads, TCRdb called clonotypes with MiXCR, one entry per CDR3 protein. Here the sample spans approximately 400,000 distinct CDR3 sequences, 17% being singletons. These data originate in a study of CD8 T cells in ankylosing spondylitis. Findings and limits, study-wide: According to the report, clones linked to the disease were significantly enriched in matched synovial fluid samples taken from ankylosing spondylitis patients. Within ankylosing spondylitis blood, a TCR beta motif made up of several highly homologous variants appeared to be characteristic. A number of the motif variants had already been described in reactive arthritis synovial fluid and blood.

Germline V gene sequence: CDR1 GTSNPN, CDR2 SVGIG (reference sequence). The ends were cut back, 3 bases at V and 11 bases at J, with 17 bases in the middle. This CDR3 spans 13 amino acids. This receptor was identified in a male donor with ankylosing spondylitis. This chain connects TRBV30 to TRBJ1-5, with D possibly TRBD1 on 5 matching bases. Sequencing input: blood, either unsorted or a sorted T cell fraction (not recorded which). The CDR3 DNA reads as TGTGCCTGGAGCGACCAGGGTCCGGCGGCCCAGCATTTT. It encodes CAWSDQGPAAQHF.